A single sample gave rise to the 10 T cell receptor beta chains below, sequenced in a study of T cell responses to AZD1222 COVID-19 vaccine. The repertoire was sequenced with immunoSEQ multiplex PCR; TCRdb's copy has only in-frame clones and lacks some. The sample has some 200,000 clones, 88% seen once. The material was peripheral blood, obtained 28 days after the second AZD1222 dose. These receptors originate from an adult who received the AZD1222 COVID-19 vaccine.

The CDR3 DNA is TGTGCCTGGGACAGAAGGGTGAACACTGAAGCTTTCTTT. Protein product: CAWDRRVNTEAFF. The chain couples TRBV30 to TRBJ1-1, with D tentatively TRBD1 (5 bases). The V and J ends lost 5 bases and 0 bases respectively, with 10 bases between them. The CDR3 length is 13 residues. From germline, CDR1 is GTSNPN and CDR2 SVGIG (reference sequence).

The chain's CDR3 is CASIPGAGPTGEQFF. In DNA form, the CDR3 reads TGTGCCAGCATCCCCGGGGCGGGCCCAACCGGTGAGCAGTTCTTC. This chain connects TRBV6-5 to TRBJ2-1; D is possibly TRBD1 or TRBD2 (5 bases each). This CDR3 has 15 residues. V lost 7 bases to trimming and J lost 9 bases, with 22 bases between them. Per germline, CDR1 MNHEY and CDR2 SVGAGI.

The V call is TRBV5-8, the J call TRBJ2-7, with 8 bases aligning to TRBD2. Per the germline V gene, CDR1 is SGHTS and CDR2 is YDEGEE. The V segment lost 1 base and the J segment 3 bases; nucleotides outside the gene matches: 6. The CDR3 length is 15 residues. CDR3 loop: CASSLRSSGLYEQYF. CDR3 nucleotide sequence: TGTGCCAGCAGCTTGAGGTCTAGCGGGCTCTACGAGCAGTACTTC.

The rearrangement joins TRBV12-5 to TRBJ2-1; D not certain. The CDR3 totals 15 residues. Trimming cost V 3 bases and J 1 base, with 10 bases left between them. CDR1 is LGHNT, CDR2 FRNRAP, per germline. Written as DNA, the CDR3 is TGTGCTAGTGGTTTTGAAACGGGTTCCTACAATGAGCAGTTCTTC. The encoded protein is CASGFETGSYNEQFF.

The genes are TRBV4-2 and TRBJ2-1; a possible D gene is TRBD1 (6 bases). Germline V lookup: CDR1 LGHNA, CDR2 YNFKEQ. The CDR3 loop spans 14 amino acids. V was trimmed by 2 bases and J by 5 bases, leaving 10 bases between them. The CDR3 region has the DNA TGTGCCAGCAGCCAACCAGGGACACACAATGAGCAGTTCTTC. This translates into CASSQPGTHNEQFF.

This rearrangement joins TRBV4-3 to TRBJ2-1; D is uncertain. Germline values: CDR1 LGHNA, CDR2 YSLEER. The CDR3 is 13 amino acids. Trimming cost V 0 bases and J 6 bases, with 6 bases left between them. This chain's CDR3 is CASSQDSLNEQFF. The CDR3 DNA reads TGCGCCAGCAGCCAAGATTCCCTCAATGAGCAGTTCTTC.

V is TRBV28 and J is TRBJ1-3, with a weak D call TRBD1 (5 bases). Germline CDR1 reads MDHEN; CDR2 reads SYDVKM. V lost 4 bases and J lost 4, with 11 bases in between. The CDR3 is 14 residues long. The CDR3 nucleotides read TGTGCCAGCAGTTCAACTCACAGGGGAAACACCATATATTTT. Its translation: CASSSTHRGNTIYF.

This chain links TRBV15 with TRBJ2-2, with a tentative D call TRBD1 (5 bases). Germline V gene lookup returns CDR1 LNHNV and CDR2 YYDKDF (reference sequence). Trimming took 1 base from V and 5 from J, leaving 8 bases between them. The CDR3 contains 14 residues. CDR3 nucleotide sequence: TGTGCCACCAGCAGAGGGGGCACGACCGGGGAGCTGTTTTTT. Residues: CATSRGGTTGELFF.

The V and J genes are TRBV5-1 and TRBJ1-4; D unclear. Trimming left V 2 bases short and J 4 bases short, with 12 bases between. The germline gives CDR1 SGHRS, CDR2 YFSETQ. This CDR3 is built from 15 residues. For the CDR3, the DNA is TGCGCCAGCAGCTTCGGACCGTCGAGTAATGAAAAACTGTTTTTT. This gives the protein CASSFGPSSNEKLFF.

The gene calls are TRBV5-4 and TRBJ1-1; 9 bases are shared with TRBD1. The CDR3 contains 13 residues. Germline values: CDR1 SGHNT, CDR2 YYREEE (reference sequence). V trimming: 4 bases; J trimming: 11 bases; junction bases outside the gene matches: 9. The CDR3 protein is CASSPGTGNDAFF. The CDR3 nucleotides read TGTGCCAGCAGCCCTGGGACAGGGAATGATGCTTTCTTT.